This TCR beta chain was obtained from a study of shared clonotypes between healthy human individuals. Across the study: A couple of women and three men aged 18 to 49 served as donors. Study-level findings and limits: Blood was the only sampled material, and tissue repertoires likely differ. Clonotype sharing among donors likely depends on sequencing depth. Clonotype sharing across several donors was observed for 4% to 6.5% of naive CD4 clonotypes.

In germline, CDR1 is SGHTA, CDR2 FQGTGA. The ends were cut back, 10 bases at V and 8 bases at J, with 29 bases in the middle. The CDR3 is 17 amino acids. About this clone: Its antigen is unidentified.

Here immunoSEQ multiplex PCR was the method, and the copy in TCRdb shows in-frame clones only, minus some. Among 2,100,000 or so clones listed, approximately 96% were seen once. V usage is TRBV7-3 and J usage is TRBJ2-2; possibly TRBD2 for D (5 bases). Sequenced sample: naive CD4+ T cells sorted from blood. Subset indicated: CD45RA+ positively selected. The TCR was taken from a man aged 18 to 29 in good health. In DNA, the CDR3 is TGTGCCACCGAGGCGAGCAGCGGATTATTCCTTCGGGGGGAGCTGTTTTTT. Amino acid sequence: CATEASSGLFLRGELFF.